One TCR beta chain is described in this entry. Around 220 ng DNA, 25,000 to 30,000 T cell genomes, went into each sorted-subset replicate PCR. Only in-frame clones appear in the TCRdb table, and some are missing; sequencing was by immunoSEQ multiplex PCR. The sample lists around 2.3 million clones, 90% to 96% occurring once. This sample is part of a study of shared clonotypes between healthy human individuals. The V gene's germline CDR1 is SGHTS and CDR2 YDEGEE. V gave up 4 bases and J gave up 0 bases, with 8 bases separating them. CDR3 length equals 14 residues. The TCR comes from a man aged 18 to 29 in good health. Sequenced material: naive CD4+ T cells sorted from blood. Subset here: CD45RA+ positively selected. V is TRBV5-8 and J is TRBJ2-1; D unresolved. Written as DNA, the CDR3 is TGTGCCAGCAGCCGGTGGGGCTCCTACAATGAGCAGTTCTTC. It codes for CASSRWGSYNEQFF.